Below, 16 T cell receptor beta chains from the same sample are listed, as sequenced in a study of T-cell reconstitution after alpha-beta-depleted transplantation in children. For TCRbeta, the library was prepared with unique molecular identifiers. TCRdb recomputed calls from the PCR reads with MiXCR, one row per CDR3 protein. The repertoire consists of about 540,000 distinct CDR3 sequences, with 18% occurring once and the leading ten covering approximately 3%. This specimen consisted of PBMCs from the stem cell graft donor, obtained from the stem cell graft. The receptors derive from a human donor who donated a stem cell graft to a child with acute lymphoblastic leukemia.

This clonotype came up a few times. The rearrangement links TRBV12-3 or TRBV12-4 to TRBJ2-7; D call uncertain. CDR3 length equals 11 residues. Trimming removed 5 bases at V and 7 bases at J, with 9 bases between. The CDR3: CASSPLGEQYF. Written as DNA, the CDR3 is TGTGCCAGCAGTCCCTTGGGAGAGCAGTACTTC.

This clonotype was seen more than once but under ten times. This sequence joins TRBV25-1 and TRBJ1-1; D possibly corresponds to TRBD1 (6 bases). Germline CDR1 is MGHDK and CDR2 is SYGVNS. This CDR3 has 13 residues. Trimming took 5 bases from V and 6 from J, leaving 13 bases between them. In nucleotides, the CDR3 is TGTGCCAGCAGTCAACAGGGCATCCCTGAAGCTTTCTTT. Translating it yields CASSQQGIPEAFF.

In DNA form, the CDR3 reads TGTGCCAGCAGCTTGGGACAGGGACCCGAAGGTGAGCAGTTCTTC. It translates to CASSLGQGPEGEQFF. V gene TRBV7-9 combines with J gene TRBJ2-1, with 9 bases fitting TRBD1. V gave up 3 bases and J gave up 9 bases; unmatched junction bases: 9. Per germline, CDR1 SEHNR and CDR2 FQNEAQ (reference sequence). This CDR3 region has 15 residues.

This chain joins TRBV15 and TRBJ1-1; unclear D gene. The CDR3 consists of 15 residues. Germline V lookup: CDR1 LNHNV, CDR2 YYDKDF (reference sequence). V gave up 3 bases and J gave up 1 base, with 12 bases separating them. The CDR3 protein is CATSRGGQANTEAFF. In DNA, the CDR3 is TGTGCCACCAGCAGGGGCGGGCAGGCGAACACTGAAGCTTTCTTT.

The chain combines TRBV7-9 with TRBJ2-7; D uncertain. CDR3 size: 11 residues. V lost 4 bases and J lost 6, with 7 bases in between. Per germline, CDR1 SEHNR and CDR2 FQNEAQ (reference sequence). CDR3 residues: CASSSVSEQYF. The CDR3 DNA sequence: TGTGCCAGCAGCTCCGTCAGCGAGCAGTACTTC.

There are a few counts of this clonotype. V usage is TRBV12-3 or TRBV12-4 and J usage is TRBJ1-5, with D uncertain. With 2 bases removed from V and 6 bases from J, the gap between germline ends came to 11 bases. CDR3 length equals 14 residues. The CDR3 DNA reads as TGTGCCAGCAGTTTACCGGGCATGGGTCAGCCCCAGCATTTT. Translation: CASSLPGMGQPQHF.

The rearrangement links TRBV3-1 to TRBJ2-7; D remains unclear. Germline CDR1 and CDR2: LGHDT and YNNKEL (reference sequence). V shed 4 bases and J shed 1 base, with 14 bases lying between them. The CDR3 loop spans 15 amino acids. The DNA for the CDR3 is TGTGCCAGCAGCCCAGGAGCTGATCTGTCCTACGAGCAGTACTTC. Protein: CASSPGADLSYEQYF.

This clonotype has just a few counts. CDR3 in amino acids: CASSALGRDEKLFF. CDR3 DNA: TGTGCCAGCAGTGCTCTAGGCCGTGACGAAAAACTGTTTTTT. The genes are TRBV2 and TRBJ1-4; D is unclear. Germline assignment: CDR1 SNHLY and CDR2 FYNNEI. The germline V and J ends were trimmed by 4 bases and 8 bases, with 14 bases remaining between them. The CDR3 has 14 residues.

There are many counts of this clonotype. The chain joins TRBV12-3 or TRBV12-4 to TRBJ1-1, with D hard to call. V was cut by 2 bases and J by 7 bases, with 8 bases left in between. This CDR3 is built from 12 residues. CDR3 nucleotides: TGTGCCAGCAGTTTAAACGGGCGTGAAGCTTTCTTT. Its protein is CASSLNGREAFF.

The sample holds a few counts of this clonotype. V usage is TRBV3-1 and J usage is TRBJ1-5; perhaps TRBD1 as D (5 bases). This CDR3 has 15 amino acids. In germline, CDR1 is LGHDT, CDR2 YNNKEL (reference sequence). Trimming shortened V by 4 bases and J by 0 bases, and 10 bases separated the two germline ends. The CDR3, as DNA: TGTGCCAGCAGCCGGGGGGACTATAGCAATCAGCCCCAGCATTTT. The encoded protein is CASSRGDYSNQPQHF.

This clonotype was observed a few times. The V gene is TRBV7-2, the J gene TRBJ2-2, with a tentative D call TRBD2 (6 bases). Trimming took off 9 bases at V and 6 bases at J, with 26 bases between the two ends. The germline V gene encodes CDR1 SGHTA and CDR2 FQGNSA. The CDR3 length is 17 residues. CDR3 DNA: TGTGCCAGTGGGACCCGAGGGGTTTGGGAGGCCCCCGGGGAGCTGTTTTTT. This sequence encodes CASGTRGVWEAPGELFF.

This clonotype was counted only a few times. The chain carries TRBV7-2 and TRBJ1-5; 7 bases are shared with TRBD1. The ends lost 3 bases at V and 4 bases at J; junction bases unmatched: 9. CDR1 is SGHTA, CDR2 FQGNSA, per germline. The CDR3 runs to 16 residues. CDR3 in amino acids: CASSLGTAALNQPQHF. Written as DNA, the CDR3 is TGTGCCAGCAGCTTGGGGACAGCAGCCTTAAATCAGCCCCAGCATTTT. The variable domain in full, completed from reference TRBV7-2 and TRBJ1-5, reads GAGVSQSPSNKVTEKGKDVELRCDPISGHTALYWYRQSLGQGLEFLIYFQGNSAPDKSGLPSDRFSAERTGGSVSTLTIQRTQQEDSAVYLCASSLGTAALNQPQHFGDGTRLSIL.

The rearrangement joins TRBV11-2 to TRBJ2-5; D gene unclear. Trimming cost V 5 bases and J 1 base, with 14 bases left between them. Per germline, CDR1 SGHAT and CDR2 FQNNGV. The CDR3 runs to 15 residues. The DNA of the CDR3 is TGTGCCAGCAGCCCCACGTGGCTTTCCCAAGAGACCCAGTACTTC. Translating gives CASSPTWLSQETQYF.

V usage is TRBV25-1 and J usage is TRBJ1-5; 8 nucleotides match TRBD1. CDR3 size: 15 residues. Germline V gene lookup returns CDR1 MGHDK and CDR2 SYGVNS. Unmatched junction bases numbered 7, after V lost 3 bases and J lost 6 bases. The CDR3 DNA sequence: TGTGCCAGCAGTGAGGGGCAGGGGGCGGGTCAGCCCCAGCATTTT. Amino acids: CASSEGQGAGQPQHF.

A few counts support this clonotype. The chain uses TRBV7-9 and TRBJ2-7, with 7 bases aligning to TRBD2. The CDR3 length is 16 residues. Germline assignment: CDR1 SEHNR and CDR2 FQNEAQ (reference sequence). Trimming removed 2 bases from V and 2 bases from J; junction bases left unmatched: 9. CDR3 nucleotide sequence: TGTGCCAGCAGCTTAATGCTAGCGGTTTTCACCTACGAGCAGTACTTC. This sequence encodes CASSLMLAVFTYEQYF. The full variable domain, rest sourced from reference TRBV7-9 and TRBJ2-7, is DTGVSQNPRHKITKRGQNVTFRCDPISEHNRLYWYRQTLGQGPEFLTYFQNEAQLEKSRLLSDRFSAERPKGSFSTLEIQRTEQGDSAMYLCASSLMLAVFTYEQYFGPGTRLTVT.

The V and J genes are TRBV18 and TRBJ1-2, with a possible D match to TRBD1 (6 bases). The CDR3 sequence is 14 residues long. Germline-derived CDR1 and CDR2 are KGHSH and LQKENI. Trimming pared 3 bases from V and 4 bases from J, leaving 12 bases between. The CDR3 DNA reads TGTGCCAGCTCACCTGGGAGGGGGATCTATGGCTACACCTTC. Translation gives CASSPGRGIYGYTF. The variable domain in full, completed from reference TRBV18 and TRBJ1-2, reads NAGVMQNPRHLVRRRGQEARLRCSPMKGHSHVYWYRQLPEEGLKFMVYLQKENIIDESGMPKERFSAEFPKEGPSILRIQQVVRGDSAAYFCASSPGRGIYGYTFGSGTRLTVV.